What follows are 30 T cell receptor beta chains derived from one specimen sequenced in a study of T cells in Graves' hyperthyroidism and ophthalmopathy. It was RNA transcripts that yielded the amplified TCR beta CDR3 regions. First-round RT-PCR with HTBI primers amplified the TCR CDR3 region. From the multiplex PCR reads, TCRdb called clonotypes with MiXCR, one entry per CDR3 protein. The sample includes under 600,000 distinct CDR3 sequences, 16% of them seen just once. The sample taken for sequencing was blood. Every receptor here comes from a woman in her thirties or forties with Graves' ophthalmopathy.

Ten or more counts support this clonotype. The rearrangement joins TRBV2 to TRBJ2-7; tentatively, D is TRBD1 or TRBD2 (5 bases each). CDR3 length equals 17 residues. The V end was cut by 6 bases, the J end by 9 bases, with 30 bases between. CDR1 is SNHLY, CDR2 FYNNEI, per germline. The CDR3 reads CASRVGGAALSTRTQYF. The CDR3 DNA reads TGTGCCAGCAGAGTTGGGGGAGCTGCACTTTCGACGAGGACGCAGTACTTC.

In its sample, this clonotype was seen many times. The chain is built from TRBV5-1 and TRBJ2-1; D is unclear. From germline, CDR1 is SGHRS and CDR2 YFSETQ. V lost 2 bases and J 2 bases, leaving 8 bases between the germline ends. The CDR3 loop spans 14 amino acids. CDR3 sequence: CASSFPTPYNEQFF. CDR3 coding DNA: TGCGCCAGCAGCTTCCCGACACCCTACAATGAGCAGTTCTTC. Looking up the rest from reference TRBV5-1 and TRBJ2-1 gives the full variable domain: KAGVTQTPRYLIKTRGQQVTLSCSPISGHRSVSWYQQTPGQGLQFLFEYFSETQRNKGNFPGRFSGRQFSNSRSEMNVSTLELGDSALYLCASSFPTPYNEQFFGPGTRLTVL.

This clonotype was seen a handful of times. The chain combines TRBV29-1 with TRBJ2-3; tentatively, D is TRBD2 (6 bases). Germline CDR1 SQVTM, CDR2 ANQGSEA. This CDR3 spans 12 amino acids. Trimming shortened V by 4 bases and J by 5 bases, and 10 bases separated the two germline ends. CDR3 amino acids: CSVVVEGDTQYF. DNA of the CDR3: TGCAGCGTTGTGGTGGAGGGAGATACGCAGTATTTT.

This clonotype has ten or more counts. The chain combines TRBV7-9 with TRBJ2-3; no reliable D call. CDR3 length: 18 amino acids. V lost 1 base, J lost 0 bases, and 17 bases lay in between. Germline V gene lookup returns CDR1 SEHNR and CDR2 FQNEAQ (reference sequence). The CDR3 coding sequence is TGTGCCAGCAGCTTAGAGCCTTTTGGCAAATCTAGCACAGATACGCAGTATTTT. It encodes CASSLEPFGKSSTDTQYF.

This clonotype was counted many times. This rearrangement joins TRBV11-2 to TRBJ2-7; 10 bases line up with TRBD1. V was clipped by 7 bases and J by 7 bases; unmatched bases: 10. Germline V gene lookup returns CDR1 SGHAT and CDR2 FQNNGV. The CDR3 extends over 14 amino acids. DNA of the CDR3: TGTGCCAGCAACGCCGGGACAGGGGAGGGAGAGCAGTACTTC. This codes for CASNAGTGEGEQYF.

V and J are TRBV29-1 and TRBJ2-3, with TRBD1 as a possible D gene (6 bases). The CDR3 is made up of 13 amino acids. The ends were cut back, 3 bases at V and 3 bases at J, with 10 bases in the middle. The germline CDR1 and CDR2 sequences are SQVTM and ANQGSEA. DNA of the CDR3: TGCAGCGTTGATCTACAGGGTACAGATACGCAGTATTTT. This translates into CSVDLQGTDTQYF.

Many counts were recorded for this clonotype. V and J are TRBV7-9 and TRBJ2-3, with D possibly matching TRBD1 (5 bases). Germline-derived CDR1 and CDR2 are SEHNR and FQNEAQ (reference sequence). The CDR3 sequence is 14 residues long. Trimming shortened V by 3 bases and J by 1 base, and 8 bases separated the two germline ends. The CDR3 DNA follows: TGTGCCAGCAGCTTCTCGACAGGCACAGATACGCAGTATTTT. Translating gives CASSFSTGTDTQYF. Full variable domain (rest looked up from reference TRBV7-9 and TRBJ2-3): DTGVSQNPRHKITKRGQNVTFRCDPISEHNRLYWYRQTLGQGPEFLTYFQNEAQLEKSRLLSDRFSAERPKGSFSTLEIQRTEQGDSAMYLCASSFSTGTDTQYFGPGTRLTVL.

The chain uses TRBV7-2 and TRBJ2-3; D is perhaps TRBD2 (7 bases). Germline CDR1 and CDR2: SGHTA and FQGNSA. This CDR3 is 15 amino acids long. The V end lost 4 bases, the J end lost 3 bases, and 14 bases lay between the germline ends. Here the CDR3 reads CASSSSGTRTDTQYF. CDR3 coding DNA: TGTGCCAGCAGCTCGAGCGGGACAAGAACAGATACGCAGTATTTT.

This clonotype was detected many times. This chain uses TRBV20-1 with TRBJ2-1; TRBD2 aligns across 7 bases. This CDR3 region has 16 residues. Germline CDR1 and CDR2: DFQATT and SNEGSKA (reference sequence). V lost 4 bases and J lost 0; bases outside the gene matches: 9. CDR3 sequence: CSAILAGVLSYNEQFF. As DNA, the CDR3 is TGCAGTGCTATCCTGGCGGGGGTCCTCTCCTACAATGAGCAGTTCTTC.

At least ten counts were recorded for this clonotype. The V and J genes are TRBV3-1 and TRBJ1-5, with D unclear. V lost 0 bases and J 6 bases, leaving 12 bases between the germline ends. Looked up from germline, CDR1 is LGHDT and CDR2 is YNNKEL (reference sequence). The CDR3 consists of 15 residues. The CDR3 loop is CASSQDLTNSQPQHF. The DNA for the CDR3 is TGTGCCAGCAGCCAAGATCTGACCAATTCTCAGCCCCAGCATTTT.

Ten or more counts support this clonotype. The V and J genes are TRBV20-1 and TRBJ2-7, with D maybe TRBD1 (6 bases). The CDR3 length is 13 residues. In germline, CDR1 is DFQATT, CDR2 SNEGSKA (reference sequence). V dropped 4 bases and J dropped 7 bases, with 17 bases sitting between them. CDR3 sequence: CSANRDIPGEQYF. The CDR3 DNA reads as TGCAGTGCTAACCGGGACATCCCAGGGGAGCAGTACTTC.

The chain carries TRBV7-2 and TRBJ1-1; tentative D call: TRBD1 (6 bases). The length of the CDR3 is 16 residues. V lost 4 bases, J lost 0 bases, and 15 bases lay in between. Germline values: CDR1 SGHTA, CDR2 FQGNSA. The CDR3 protein is CASSSQGRGLNTEAFF. DNA of the CDR3: TGTGCCAGCAGCTCCCAGGGGCGAGGGTTGAACACTGAAGCTTTCTTT.

The chain links TRBV20-1 to TRBJ2-3; no reliable D call. This CDR3 is 14 amino acids long. CDR1 and CDR2 from the germline V gene are DFQATT and SNEGSKA (reference sequence). Trimming left V 3 bases short and J 5 bases short, with 15 bases between. The CDR3: CSARSASGVDTQYF. The CDR3 DNA is TGCAGTGCTAGGAGTGCGTCGGGTGTAGATACGCAGTATTTT.

This clonotype was seen repeatedly, ten times or more. The V call is TRBV12-3 or TRBV12-4, the J call TRBJ1-1, with TRBD1 as a possible D gene (6 bases). Trimming stripped 5 bases from V and 2 bases from J, with 12 bases between. There are 14 residues in the CDR3. The CDR3 DNA reads TGTGCCAGCAGTCTCGCCAGGGGAAACACTGAAGCTTTCTTT. Translated: CASSLARGNTEAFF.

This clonotype came up many times. V is TRBV5-1 and J is TRBJ2-1; D possibly uses TRBD1 or TRBD2 (5 bases each). Trimming stripped 1 base from V and 7 bases from J, with 21 bases between. The CDR3 length is 17 residues. Germline V gives CDR1 SGHRS, CDR2 YFSETQ. The CDR3 sequence: CASSLTGTTGRRNEQFF. DNA of the CDR3: TGCGCCAGCAGCTTGACCGGGACCACTGGCCGGAGGAATGAGCAGTTCTTC.

V usage is TRBV12-3 or TRBV12-4 and J usage is TRBJ1-2; possible D gene TRBD1, 5 bases. Trimming cost V 6 bases and J 0 bases, with 14 bases left between them. The CDR3 runs 15 residues. CDR3 protein: CASSLRDVANYGYTF. For the CDR3, the DNA is TGTGCCAGCAGCCTTAGGGACGTAGCTAACTATGGCTACACCTTC.

This clonotype occurred many times. The CDR3: CASEGSWQPQHF. The CDR3 DNA reads TGTGCCAGCGAGGGCTCCTGGCAGCCCCAGCATTTT. The chain links TRBV6-1 to TRBJ1-5; unclear D gene. V was cut by 8 bases and J by 7 bases, with 12 bases left in between. The length of the CDR3 is 12 residues. CDR1 and CDR2 (germline): MNHNS, SASEGT.

This clonotype has a count of ten or more. The J gene is TRBJ2-2, the V gene TRBV28; maybe TRBD2 (6 bases). V lost 7 bases, J lost 4 bases, and 16 bases lay in between. Germline CDR1 is MDHEN and CDR2 is SYDVKM. This CDR3 has 15 amino acids. The CDR3 sequence is CASTHSRGLTGELFF. The DNA for the CDR3 is TGTGCCAGCACCCACTCCCGGGGACTCACCGGGGAGCTGTTTTTT.

This clonotype occurred many times. The chain links TRBV28 to TRBJ2-4, with D unclear. V dropped 2 bases and J dropped 0 bases, with 8 bases sitting between them. CDR3 size: 15 residues. CDR1 MDHEN and CDR2 SYDVKM come from the germline V gene. CDR3 region: CASSLSAEAKNIQYF. In DNA form, the CDR3 reads TGTGCCAGCAGTTTAAGTGCAGAAGCCAAAAACATTCAGTACTTC.

The chain employs TRBV13 and TRBJ2-1; 10 nucleotides line up with TRBD2. CDR1 is PRHDT, CDR2 FYEKMQ, per germline (reference sequence). The J segment lost 7 bases and the V segment lost 5 bases, leaving 8 bases of the junction unmatched. This CDR3 contains 15 residues. The CDR3 region has the DNA TGTGCCAGCAGCGGTCCAGCGGGGGGGATGAATGAGCAGTTCTTC. Its translation is CASSGPAGGMNEQFF.

This clonotype has a count of ten or more. V usage is TRBV7-8 and J usage is TRBJ1-1; 8 nucleotides line up with TRBD1. CDR1 is SGHVS and CDR2 is FQNEAQ in the germline V gene. There are 17 residues in the CDR3. Germline trimming cut 2 bases from V and 3 bases from J; bases unmatched to any gene: 11. CDR3 sequence (DNA): TGTGCCAGCAGCTTACGGACAGGGTTAAGGGGCGACACTGAAGCTTTCTTT. Translation: CASSLRTGLRGDTEAFF.

Of note for this clonotype: This could be a read error, since a much larger clone is one nucleotide away. The V call is TRBV11-2, the J call TRBJ2-5; 7 nucleotides align to TRBD2. The J call may be wrong; the DNA end is better matched by TRBJ2-1. The CDR3 totals 14 residues. The germline V gene encodes CDR1 SGHAT and CDR2 FQNNGV. CDR3 protein: CASSRGGGEETQFF. In nucleotides, the CDR3 is TGTGCCAGCAGCCGTGGGGGAGGGGAAGAGACCCAGTTCTTC.

Ten or more counts support this clonotype. The chain recombines TRBV28 with TRBJ2-3, with TRBD2 as a possible D gene (5 bases). This CDR3 has 14 amino acids. Per germline, CDR1 MDHEN and CDR2 SYDVKM. V was trimmed by 4 bases and J by 2 bases, leaving 10 bases between them. CDR3 loop: CASSSTGNTDTQYF. In nucleotides, the CDR3 is TGTGCCAGCAGTTCGACCGGGAACACAGATACGCAGTATTTT. Combining the CDR3 with reference TRBV28 and TRBJ2-3 gives the whole variable domain DVKVTQSSRYLVKRTGEKVFLECVQDMDHENMFWYRQDPGLGLRLIYFSYDVKMKEKGDIPEGYSVSREKKERFSLILESASTNQTSMYLCASSSTGNTDTQYFGPGTRLTVL.

There are many counts of this clonotype. The chain links TRBV5-1 to TRBJ2-7; TRBD1 aligns across 7 bases. J gave up 2 bases and V 0 bases, and 5 bases lay outside the gene matches. The germline CDR1 and CDR2 sequences are SGHRS and YFSETQ. This CDR3 comprises 15 residues. CDR3 nucleotides: TGCGCCAGCAGCTTGGCGCCCGGGACAGCCTACGAGCAGTACTTC. This encodes CASSLAPGTAYEQYF.

This clonotype turned up a few times. This chain joins TRBV2 and TRBJ1-3; D remains unclear. Trimming pared 4 bases from V and 0 bases from J, leaving 13 bases between. There are 16 residues in the CDR3. Germline CDR1 is SNHLY and CDR2 is FYNNEI. CDR3 loop: CASSAPPESSGNTIYF. In DNA, the CDR3 is TGTGCCAGCAGTGCCCCGCCAGAGAGCTCTGGAAACACCATATATTTT.

This chain joins TRBV2 and TRBJ2-1; no clear D gene. This CDR3 spans 11 amino acids. Germline CDR1 and CDR2: SNHLY and FYNNEI. The ends were cut back, 6 bases at V and 9 bases at J, with 9 bases in the middle. CDR3 in amino acids: CASRRKIEQFF. The CDR3, as DNA: TGTGCCAGCAGGAGAAAGATTGAGCAGTTCTTC.

The chain couples TRBV28 to TRBJ2-7; D is ambiguous. This CDR3 region has 14 residues. Germline loops: CDR1 MDHEN, CDR2 SYDVKM. Between the trimmed V and J ends, which lost 6 bases and 2 bases, there was a span of 14 bases. The CDR3 region is CASSRNQPAYEQYF. The CDR3 DNA reads as TGTGCCAGCAGCCGAAACCAACCGGCCTACGAGCAGTACTTC.

This clonotype showed up many times. The chain carries TRBV3-1 and TRBJ2-1; 11 bases are a match to TRBD2. Germline V lookup: CDR1 LGHDT, CDR2 YNNKEL (reference sequence). CDR3 length: 16 residues. After removal of 2 bases from V and 9 bases from J, the junction contained 9 bases not matched to a gene. The CDR3 spells CASSQPLSGRAVEQFF. As DNA, the CDR3 is TGTGCCAGCAGCCAACCCCTTAGCGGGAGGGCCGTTGAGCAGTTCTTC.

This clonotype was picked up a small number of times. The CDR3 protein is CASSYSEGTLRETQYF. The CDR3, as DNA: TGTGCCAGCAGTTACTCAGAGGGGACGTTACGAGAGACCCAGTACTTC. The gene calls are TRBV6-2 or TRBV6-3 and TRBJ2-5; D may be TRBD1 or TRBD2 (5 bases each). V gave up 0 bases and J gave up 4 bases, with 15 bases separating them. Germline loops: CDR1 MNHEY, CDR2 SVGEGT. This CDR3 region has 16 residues.

Comments on this clonotype: This may be a read error: a much more frequent sequence differs by one nucleotide. This chain connects TRBV27 to TRBJ2-3, with D perhaps TRBD1 (6 bases). This CDR3 comprises 15 residues. Trimming took off 6 bases at V and 0 bases at J, with 13 bases between the two ends. Germline CDR1 MNHEY, CDR2 SMNVEV (reference sequence). The CDR3, as DNA: TGTGCCAGCAGCTCGGACAGTTTAAGCACAGATACGCAGTATTTT. Translated, it gives CASSSDSLSTDTQYF.